One and the same sample provided the 14 T cell receptor beta chains below, sequenced in a study of metastatic and nonmetastatic thyroid tumors. Ahead of thyroid surgery, no patient had received treatment of any kind. TCRdb reassembled clones from the PCR reads with MiXCR. Of 15,000 to 20,000 clones in the sample, approximately 37% were seen once. The sample was tumor tissue. These receptor sequences come from a female donor with papillary thyroid cancer or a benign thyroid nodule (not recorded which). Some clones in this sample may be carry-over from other donors' samples.

The chain uses TRBV20-1 and TRBJ2-3, with D possibly being TRBD1 or TRBD2 (5 bases each). CDR1 is DFQATT, CDR2 SNEGSKA, per germline (reference sequence). V gave up 3 bases and J gave up 1 base, with 11 bases separating them. The CDR3 runs to 14 residues. The CDR3 DNA sequence: TGCAGTGCTAGTGGGGGTAGTGGCACAGATACGCAGTATTTT. Encoded protein: CSASGGSGTDTQYF.

The chain links TRBV20-1 to TRBJ2-7; 10 nucleotides align to TRBD2. The germline gives CDR1 DFQATT, CDR2 SNEGSKA (reference sequence). The CDR3 has 15 residues. The trim removed 1 base at V and 6 bases at J, leaving 9 bases unmatched. CDR3 protein: CSARVLAGAAGEQYF. In DNA, the CDR3 is TGCAGTGCTAGAGTCCTAGCGGGAGCAGCGGGCGAGCAGTACTTC.

CDR3 nucleotide sequence: TGTGCCAGCGGGCGGGGCTCCTACAATGAGCAGTTCTTC. Protein sequence: CASGRGSYNEQFF. The rearrangement joins TRBV7-2 to TRBJ2-1, with D tentatively TRBD2 (6 bases). V dropped 8 bases and J dropped 0 bases, with 8 bases sitting between them. The CDR3 is 13 amino acids. Germline V lookup: CDR1 SGHTA, CDR2 FQGNSA.

The chain joins TRBV7-9 to TRBJ2-7; no reliable D call. The length of the CDR3 is 11 residues. V lost 3 bases and J lost 6, with 6 bases in between. Germline V gene data show CDR1 as SEHNR and CDR2 as FQNEAQ (reference sequence). This CDR3 reads CASSFLGEQYF. CDR3 DNA: TGTGCCAGCAGCTTCCTAGGCGAGCAGTACTTC.

V is TRBV20-1 and J is TRBJ1-2, with a tentative D call TRBD1 (6 bases). This CDR3 has 15 amino acids. Germline assignment: CDR1 DFQATT and CDR2 SNEGSKA (reference sequence). V lost 0 bases to trimming and J lost 5 bases, with 16 bases between them. The CDR3 DNA is TGCAGTGCTAGAGATCAGGCAGGGGACGGTTATGGCTACACCTTC. This sequence encodes CSARDQAGDGYGYTF.

The sample holds a few counts of this clone. V and J are TRBV28 and TRBJ1-2, with D possibly matching TRBD1 (6 bases). Germline V gene sequence: CDR1 MDHEN, CDR2 SYDVKM. The CDR3 consists of 12 residues. The germline V and J ends were trimmed by 6 bases and 8 bases, with 13 bases remaining between them. CDR3 in amino acids: CASSTTGNGYTF. CDR3 bases: TGTGCCAGCAGCACCACAGGGAACGGCTACACCTTC.

V gene TRBV6-1 combines with J gene TRBJ2-5; no reliable D call. V lost 7 bases to trimming and J lost 5 bases, with 17 bases between them. Germline CDR1 and CDR2: MNHNS and SASEGT. The CDR3 extends over 14 amino acids. In DNA, the CDR3 is TGTGCCAGCATGGAGCTGGGAATTTTGGAGACCCAGTACTTC. It encodes CASMELGILETQYF.

This clone came up a few times. The J gene is TRBJ2-1, the V gene TRBV27; TRBD1 or TRBD2 may be the D gene (5 bases each). Germline CDR1 MNHEY, CDR2 SMNVEV (reference sequence). The CDR3 has 13 amino acids. The ends were cut back, 6 bases at V and 5 bases at J, with 11 bases in the middle. CDR3 residues: CASRMGTHNEQFF. CDR3 DNA: TGTGCCAGCAGAATGGGGACGCACAATGAGCAGTTCTTC.

A few counts support this clone. The chain is built from TRBV28 and TRBJ2-1, with D uncertain. Germline loops: CDR1 MDHEN, CDR2 SYDVKM. This CDR3 region has 15 residues. The ends were cut back, 3 bases at V and 3 bases at J, with 12 bases in the middle. The CDR3 spells CASSFAQLYYNEQFF. The CDR3 DNA reads TGTGCCAGCAGTTTCGCCCAGCTGTACTACAATGAGCAGTTCTTC.

The gene calls are TRBV5-1 and TRBJ2-2; D gene unclear. Between the trimmed V and J ends, which lost 4 bases and 3 bases, there was a span of 13 bases. CDR3 length: 15 residues. Germline V CDR1 and CDR2: SGHRS, YFSETQ. CDR3 protein: CASSHQGGDTGELFF. CDR3 bases: TGCGCCAGCAGCCACCAAGGTGGAGACACCGGGGAGCTGTTTTTT. The full variable domain, completed using reference TRBV5-1 and TRBJ2-2, is KAGVTQTPRYLIKTRGQQVTLSCSPISGHRSVSWYQQTPGQGLQFLFEYFSETQRNKGNFPGRFSGRQFSNSRSEMNVSTLELGDSALYLCASSHQGGDTGELFFGEGSRLTVL.

This clone was detected only a few times. The chain is built from TRBV12-3 or TRBV12-4 and TRBJ2-1, with D possibly being TRBD2 (6 bases). This CDR3 spans 14 amino acids. Trimming took 6 bases from V and 4 from J, leaving 13 bases between them. The chain's CDR3 is CASRGGESYNEQFF. The CDR3, as DNA: TGTGCCAGCAGAGGAGGGGAGAGTTACAATGAGCAGTTCTTC.

This chain joins TRBV7-9 and TRBJ2-2, with D possibly TRBD1 on 6 matching bases. The CDR3 has 15 residues. From germline, CDR1 is SEHNR and CDR2 FQNEAQ (reference sequence). With 1 base removed from V and 6 bases from J, the gap between germline ends came to 12 bases. CDR3 coding DNA: TGTGCCAGCAGCTTAGTGGCAGGGGATGCCGGGGAGCTGTTTTTT. This codes for CASSLVAGDAGELFF. Drawing the rest from reference TRBV7-9 and TRBJ2-2, the complete variable domain is DTGVSQNPRHKITKRGQNVTFRCDPISEHNRLYWYRQTLGQGPEFLTYFQNEAQLEKSRLLSDRFSAERPKGSFSTLEIQRTEQGDSAMYLCASSLVAGDAGELFFGEGSRLTVL.

This chain links TRBV30 with TRBJ2-1; D is undetermined. This CDR3 is built from 14 residues. The germline V gene has CDR1 GTSNPN and CDR2 SVGIG (reference sequence). The ends were cut back, 0 bases at V and 12 bases at J, with 18 bases in the middle. Here the CDR3 DNA reads TGTGCCTGGAGTGTTGGACGGACGGTCCCCTCGCAGTTCTTC. Its translation is CAWSVGRTVPSQFF.

V and J are TRBV4-1 and TRBJ2-2; a weak D match, TRBD1 (6 bases). The CDR3 has 17 amino acids. Germline-derived CDR1 and CDR2 are MGHRA and YSYEKL. V was pared by 4 bases and J by 1 base, with 16 bases between. CDR3 coding DNA: TGCGCCAGCAGCCTCCCCCGCCAGGGGTTGAACACCGGGGAGCTGTTTTTT. Protein sequence: CASSLPRQGLNTGELFF.